This T cell receptor (beta chain) was found in a study of CD8 T cells in Susac syndrome. Overall study: When blood was drawn, the patients with Susac syndrome were therapy-naive, on corticosteroids, or on intravenous immunoglobulin alone.

Sequencing of TCR beta was undertaken in CD8+ and CD4+ T cells derived from blood. TEMRA cells were FACS-enriched and CD8+ and CD4+ T cells negatively isolated. This CDR3 spans 15 amino acids. V dropped 3 bases and J dropped 5 bases, with 16 bases sitting between them. Germline lookup yields CDR1 GTSNPN and CDR2 SVGIG (reference sequence). A quantity of about 0.45 to 1 ug RNA underwent reverse transcription using random hexamers. The CDR3 of TCR beta was amplified by immunoSEQ multiplex PCR across 54 Vbeta and 13 Jbeta. TCRdb re-called the immunoSEQ multiplex PCR reads with MiXCR, one entry per CDR3 protein. The repertoire holds some 240,000 distinct CDR3 sequences, with about 96% as singletons.

This TCR came from a human donor with Susac syndrome. The genes are TRBV30 and TRBJ2-2, with D perhaps matching TRBD2 (5 bases). The sample comprised CD4+ T cells from PBMCs. The CDR3 DNA is TGTGCCTGGAGCGCCGGCCTCGGCGGGACCGGGGAGCTGTTTTTT. Protein product: CAWSAGLGGTGELFF.